This is a list of T cell receptor beta chains from one sample in a study of cytomegalovirus exposure and HLA in healthy donors. TCRdb's table, derived via immunoSEQ multiplex PCR, lists solely in-frame clones and lacks some. This sample yields 200,000 or so clones, of which about three quarters are seen a single time; 2.1% belongs to the top ten. Sequenced input: PBMCs. All receptors derive from a woman under 40 in good health and CMV-seropositive. Both conserved end residues are part of each CDR3. D genes are given only for firm matches. The size of a clone is reported for some rows only, either as once, few or many, or as a class for expanded clones.

d_call clone_size j_call v_call cdr3_nt cdr3_aa
NA NA TRBJ2-1 TRBV28 TGTGCCAGCAGTTCCCCCCCATCAGTATTCTTC CASSSPPSVFF
NA NA TRBJ1-4 TRBV28 TGTGCCAGCAGTTCGGAGGAAAAACTGTTTTTT CASSSEEKLFF
TRBD1 few TRBJ1-1 TRBV19 TGTGCCAGTAAGTTTCGCCGGGACAGGGATAACACTGAAGCTTTCTTT CASKFRRDRDNTEAFF
TRBD2 NA TRBJ2-5 TRBV13 TGTGCCAGCAGCTTAAAGGCGGGGGGCTTCGCGGAGACCCAGTACTTC CASSLKAGGFAETQYF
TRBD1 few TRBJ2-7 TRBV7-2 TGTGCCAGCAGAGTCGACAGGGTCACCTACGAGCAGTACTTC CASRVDRVTYEQYF
NA NA TRBJ1-2 TRBV7-2 TGTGCCAGCAGCTTAAACCAGATCTATGGCTACACCTTC CASSLNQIYGYTF
NA NA TRBJ1-5 TRBV2 TGTGCCAGCAGCGGACAGATCAGCAATCAGCCCCAGCATTTT CASSGQISNQPQHF
NA once TRBJ1-1 TRBV19 TGTGCCAGTAAAGGTTTTTACAGCCCTAACACTGAAGCTTTCTTT CASKGFYSPNTEAFF
TRBD1 NA TRBJ1-1 TRBV5-1 TGCGCCAGCCGGACAGGGGGTAACACTGAAGCTTTCTTT CASRTGGNTEAFF
TRBD2 once TRBJ2-7 TRBV5-1 TGCGCCAGCAGCTTCACTAGCGCATCCTACGAGCAGTACTTC CASSFTSASYEQYF
TRBD2 NA TRBJ2-5 TRBV7-2 TGTGCCAGCAGCTTAGCACCTAGCGGGGGGCAAGAGACCCAGTACTTC CASSLAPSGGQETQYF
TRBD1 few TRBJ1-4 TRBV28 TGTGCCAGCAGTTCCGCGCACAGGGGCTGGAATGAAAAACTGTTTTTT CASSSAHRGWNEKLFF
NA NA TRBJ2-5 TRBV7-8 TGTGCCAGCAGCTCCGTGGAGACCCAGTACTTC CASSSVETQYF
NA once TRBJ2-7 TRBV7-2 TGTGCCAGCAGCCCAATGGGCCAGGGGGGATCCTACGAGCAGTACTTC CASSPMGQGGSYEQYF
NA NA TRBJ2-7 TRBV30 TGTGCCTGGACCCGTAGCTACGAGCAGTACTTC CAWTRSYEQYF
TRBD2 NA TRBJ2-3 TRBV19 TGTGCCAGTAGTATACAGCGGGGGGGCACAGATACGCAGTATTTT CASSIQRGGTDTQYF
NA NA TRBJ1-1 TRBV9 TGTGCCAGCAGCTCTGGCGGGGGCGTTGAAGCTTTCTTT CASSSGGGVEAFF
TRBD2 NA TRBJ2-3 TRBV29-1 TGCAGCGTGCGGGGGTGGGGTGGTGAGGGATCCACAGATACGCAGTATTTT CSVRGWGGEGSTDTQYF
TRBD1 few TRBJ2-6 TRBV9 TGTGCCAGCAGCGTGACGGACAGGGCTGGGGCCAACGTCCTGACTTTC CASSVTDRAGANVLTF
NA NA TRBJ1-1 TRBV27 TGTGCCAGCAGCTCCTCTCCGGGACACTGGAACACTGAAGCTTTCTTT CASSSSPGHWNTEAFF
NA once TRBJ2-2 TRBV19 TGTGCCACCCTCGCAGGGGAGAACACCGGGGAGCTGTTTTTT CATLAGENTGELFF
TRBD1 NA TRBJ1-2 TRBV7-2 TGTGCCAGCAGCCCGCGACAGGGACGGGATGGCTACACCTTC CASSPRQGRDGYTF
NA few TRBJ2-1 TRBV7-2 TGTGCCAGCAGCTTAGCGGGAGCCTACAATGAGCAGTTCTTC CASSLAGAYNEQFF